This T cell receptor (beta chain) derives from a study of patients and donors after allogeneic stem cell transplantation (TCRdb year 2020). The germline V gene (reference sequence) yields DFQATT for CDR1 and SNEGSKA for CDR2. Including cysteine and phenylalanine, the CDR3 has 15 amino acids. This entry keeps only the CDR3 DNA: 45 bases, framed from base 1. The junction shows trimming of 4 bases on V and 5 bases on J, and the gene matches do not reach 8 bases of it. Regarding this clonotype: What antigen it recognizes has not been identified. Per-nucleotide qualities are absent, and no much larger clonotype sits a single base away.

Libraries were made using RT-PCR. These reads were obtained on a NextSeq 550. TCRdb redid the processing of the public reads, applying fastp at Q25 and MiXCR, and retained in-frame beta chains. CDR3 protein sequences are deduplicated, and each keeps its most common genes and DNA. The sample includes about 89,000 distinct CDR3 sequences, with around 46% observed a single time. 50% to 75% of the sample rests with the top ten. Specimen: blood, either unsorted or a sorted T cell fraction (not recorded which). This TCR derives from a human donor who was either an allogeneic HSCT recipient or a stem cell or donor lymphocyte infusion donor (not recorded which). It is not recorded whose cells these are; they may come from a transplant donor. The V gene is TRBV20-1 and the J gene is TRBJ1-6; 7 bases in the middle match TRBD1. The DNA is TGCAGTGCTACCCACCCGGGACAGCATAATTCACCCCTCCACTTT. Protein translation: CSATHPGQHNSPLHF.